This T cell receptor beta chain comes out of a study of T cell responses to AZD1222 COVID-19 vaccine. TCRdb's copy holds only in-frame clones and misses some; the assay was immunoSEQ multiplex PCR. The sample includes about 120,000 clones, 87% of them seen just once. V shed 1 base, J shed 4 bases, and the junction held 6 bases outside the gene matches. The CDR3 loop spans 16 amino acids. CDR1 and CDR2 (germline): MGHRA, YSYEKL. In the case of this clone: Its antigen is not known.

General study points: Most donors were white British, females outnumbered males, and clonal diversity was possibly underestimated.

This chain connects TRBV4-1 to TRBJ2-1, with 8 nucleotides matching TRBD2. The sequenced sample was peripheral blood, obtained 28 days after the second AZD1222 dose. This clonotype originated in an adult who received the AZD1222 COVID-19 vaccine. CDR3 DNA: TGCGCCAGCAGCCAAGCCCCCAGCGGGGGATACAATGAGCAGTTCTTC. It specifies CASSQAPSGGYNEQFF.